This TCR beta chain was retrieved from a study of blood T cell repertoires in COVID-19. Sequencing used immunoSEQ multiplex PCR; TCRdb keeps in-frame clones, though not all of them. The data contain some 20,000 clones, 91% of them singletons. Trimming removed 2 bases from V and 4 bases from J; junction bases left unmatched: 2. This CDR3 is 15 amino acids long. Per the germline V gene, CDR1 is SGHRS and CDR2 is YFSETQ. Sequenced sample: peripheral blood. The chain joins TRBV5-1 to TRBJ2-2, with TRBD1 matching over 10 bases. This TCR was sampled from a human donor in a cohort sampled during active COVID-19. The CDR3 here is CASSFGQGGTGELFF. The CDR3 nucleotides are TGCGCCAGCAGCTTCGGACAGGGGGGCACCGGGGAGCTGTTTTTT.